This T cell receptor (beta chain) was sequenced for a study of CD8 T cells in Susac syndrome. The RNA, about 0.5 to 1 ug, was put through reverse transcription using random hexamers. TCRdb re-analysed the immunoSEQ multiplex PCR reads in MiXCR, keeping a single row per CDR3 protein. The table lists 100,000 to 150,000 distinct CDR3 sequences, about 95% of them singletons, with about 0.27% in the top ten. Input material: CD8+ T cells from PBMCs. This sequence originates from a human donor with Susac syndrome.

The CDR3 reads CSAGGGTVEETQYF. Written as DNA, the CDR3 is TGCAGTGCTGGTGGAGGTACGGTGGAAGAGACCCAGTACTTC. The V gene is TRBV20-1, the J gene TRBJ2-5; possibly TRBD2 for D (5 bases). Germline CDR1 and CDR2: DFQATT and SNEGSKA (reference sequence). The CDR3 loop spans 14 amino acids. V was shortened by 5 bases and J by 3 bases, with 16 bases between the two germline ends.